Listed below are T cell receptor beta chains from one sample, sequenced in a study of regulatory T cells in long-lasting Graves disease. TCRdb reanalysed the multiplex PCR reads using MiXCR and keeps one entry per CDR3 protein. The sample lists about 470,000 distinct CDR3 sequences; about 16% were seen once. The data were also submitted as part of a second study, on T cells in Graves' hyperthyroidism and ophthalmopathy.

The specimen comprised peripheral blood mononuclear cells (PBMCs), sampled at new diagnosis, from a patient treated with antithyroid drugs. All receptors come from a woman in her 30s with Graves disease. CDR3s include the opening cysteine and the closing phenylalanine or tryptophan. D genes are given only for firm matches. Only part of the rows carry a size: once, few, many, or a class if the clone is expanded.

clone size	V gene	D gene	J gene	CDR3 DNA	CDR3 protein
-	TRBV6-9	-	TRBJ1-2	TGCGCCAGCAGTGAGGCCCTGGGGAAAATAGATGGCTACACCTTC	CASSEALGKIDGYTF
many	TRBV3-1	-	TRBJ2-5	TGTGCCAGCAGCCAAGATCAGAACAGCCAAGAGACCCAGTACTTC	CASSQDQNSQETQYF
few	TRBV7-2	-	TRBJ1-2	TGTGCCAGCAGCTTATGGGAAGAACGGGTTGGCGGCTACACCTTC	CASSLWEERVGGYTF
-	TRBV24-1	TRBD2	TRBJ2-3	TGTGCCACCAGTGATCAGCTAGGGACTAGCGGGGAGACAGATACGCAGTATTTT	CATSDQLGTSGETDTQYF
many	TRBV15	-	TRBJ2-1	TGTGCCACCAGCAGAGACGGGGGCAACAATGAGCAGTTCTTC	CATSRDGGNNEQFF
many	TRBV30	TRBD1	TRBJ1-2	TGTGCCAGAGGGACAGGTAGTAGGTATGGCTACACCTTC	CARGTGSRYGYTF
many	TRBV12-3/TRBV12-4	TRBD1	TRBJ2-2	TGTGCCAGCAGCCGGGGACAGGGGGCATACACCGGGGAGCTGTTTTTT	CASSRGQGAYTGELFF
-	TRBV4-1	TRBD1	TRBJ2-7	TGCGCCAGCAGCCAAGCCACGGGACAGCTCTACGAGCAGTACTTC	CASSQATGQLYEQYF
-	TRBV11-2	-	TRBJ2-1	TGTGTCAACAGCTTAGGGGGGACTGCTGAGCAGTTCTTC	CVNSLGGTAEQFF
-	TRBV6-1	-	TRBJ1-3	TGTGCCAGCAGTGGAGGACAGGGAAACACCATATATTTT	CASSGGQGNTIYF
many	TRBV12-3/TRBV12-4	-	TRBJ2-7	TGTGCCAGCAGTTCGACGTACGAGCAGTACTTC	CASSSTYEQYF
many	TRBV28	-	TRBJ2-3	TGTGCCAGCAGTCCCACTCCCGCAGATACGCAGTATTTT	CASSPTPADTQYF
many	TRBV12-3/TRBV12-4	-	TRBJ2-7	TGTGCCAGCAGTTTCGGGACTTCCTACGAGCAGTACTTC	CASSFGTSYEQYF
many	TRBV20-1	TRBD1	TRBJ2-7	TGCAGTGCGGGGGACAGATACTACGAGCAGTACTTC	CSAGDRYYEQYF
many	TRBV12-3/TRBV12-4	-	TRBJ1-1	TGTGCCAGCAGCGGCGGCTACACTGAAGCTTTCTTT	CASSGGYTEAFF
many	TRBV7-2	-	TRBJ2-1	TGTGCCAGCAGCTTCTCGTCAAGCTCCTACAATGAGCAGTTCTTC	CASSFSSSSYNEQFF
many	TRBV12-3/TRBV12-4	-	TRBJ1-5	TGTGCCAGCAGTAAGGGACGGTACAATCAGCCCCAGCATTTT	CASSKGRYNQPQHF
-	TRBV4-1	-	TRBJ2-5	TGCGCCAGCAGCCAAGACCAGGCGGGAACGTACCAAGAGACCCAGTACTTC	CASSQDQAGTYQETQYF
few	TRBV7-8	-	TRBJ1-2	TGTGCCAGCAGCCCCGCCGGGACGGCGGGAGGCTACACCTTC	CASSPAGTAGGYTF
many	TRBV11-2	TRBD2	TRBJ2-3	TGTGCCAGCAGCTCCAGCGGGAGGGCCGGGGCAGATACGCAGTATTTT	CASSSSGRAGADTQYF
many	TRBV20-1	TRBD2	TRBJ2-1	TGCAGTGCTAGAGAACTAGCGGAGTACAATGAGCAGTTCTTC	CSARELAEYNEQFF
many	TRBV5-5	TRBD1	TRBJ2-7	TGTGCCAGCAGCTTCCGACTGGGGACAGGGGGCTACGAGCAGTACTTC	CASSFRLGTGGYEQYF
many	TRBV12-3/TRBV12-4	TRBD2	TRBJ2-3	TGTGCCAGCACCCCGGCTAGCGGGAGTGGAGATACGCAGTATTTT	CASTPASGSGDTQYF
-	TRBV9	-	TRBJ2-7	TGTGCCAGCAGCGTAGGACGGGGGGCAGACTACGAGCAGTACTTC	CASSVGRGADYEQYF
many	TRBV24-1	-	TRBJ2-1	TGTGCCACCAGTCCCAAACTTACCAATGAGCAGTTCTTC	CATSPKLTNEQFF
many	TRBV9	-	TRBJ1-5	TGTGCCAGCAGCGTAGAAGCGTATAGCAATCAGCCCCAGCATTTT	CASSVEAYSNQPQHF
few	TRBV4-1	-	TRBJ1-4	TGCGCCAGCAGCCCAAGGCACCCAGGGTCTGGCGAAAAACTGTTTTTT	CASSPRHPGSGEKLFF
many	TRBV7-9	TRBD1	TRBJ2-3	TGTGCCAGCAGCTTAGCCCCGGGACAGGGGGCTGGGCTAAGCACAGATACGCAGTATTTT	CASSLAPGQGAGLSTDTQYF
few	TRBV19	-	TRBJ1-5	TGTGCCAGTAGTATAGGGACACTCAGCAATCAGCCCCAGCATTTT	CASSIGTLSNQPQHF
many	TRBV12-5	-	TRBJ2-1	TGTGCTAGTGGTTTGAGTAGGGGTAATGAGCAGTTCTTC	CASGLSRGNEQFF
few	TRBV20-1	TRBD2	TRBJ2-1	TGCAGTGCTAGAGATACACTAGCGGGACTGGAGCAGTTCTTC	CSARDTLAGLEQFF
many	TRBV7-3	-	TRBJ2-5	TGTGCCAGCAGCCCCAGCCCTAGCTGGGAGACCCAGTACTTC	CASSPSPSWETQYF
many	TRBV7-9	-	TRBJ2-1	TGTGCCAGCAGCCAGGGGACTCGTGAGCAGTTCTTC	CASSQGTREQFF
few	TRBV20-1	TRBD2	TRBJ2-1	TGCAGTGCTGGCAGGAGCGGGAGAGGTCCCTACAATGAGCAGTTCTTC	CSAGRSGRGPYNEQFF
many	TRBV5-1	TRBD2	TRBJ2-1	TGCGCCAGCAGCTTGGACAAGGGACTAGCGGGCCGCAATGAGCAGTTCTTC	CASSLDKGLAGRNEQFF
-	TRBV25-1	-	TRBJ2-7	TGTGCCAGCAGTCTCTCAGTGTCGAGCGAGCAGTACTTC	CASSLSVSSEQYF
many	TRBV2	-	TRBJ2-1	TGTGCCAGCACCCAGGGGCAATTGGGTGAGCAGTTCTTC	CASTQGQLGEQFF
many	TRBV7-9	-	TRBJ2-7	TGTGCCAGCAGCTTAGCGGGTGCGGCTAGCTTCTTGGAGGAGCAGTACTTC	CASSLAGAASFLEEQYF
many	TRBV7-2	TRBD2	TRBJ2-1	TGTGCCAGCAGCTTAGTAGGGGGGGGACTAGCGGGTGAGCAGTTCTTC	CASSLVGGGLAGEQFF
many	TRBV3-1	TRBD1	TRBJ2-4	TGTGCCAGCAGCCAAATGATGCAGGGGGCTTCGGGTTACATTCAGTACTTC	CASSQMMQGASGYIQYF
many	TRBV7-9	-	TRBJ2-1	TGTGCCAGCAGCTTACCGGGATTAGATGAGCAGTTCTTC	CASSLPGLDEQFF
-	TRBV7-2	-	TRBJ2-7	TGTGCCAGCAGGACTCAGGGGATCTCCGCCTACGAGCAGTACTTC	CASRTQGISAYEQYF
many	TRBV10-3	-	TRBJ2-2	TGTGCCACCTCGACCGGGACGCCAGCGAACACCGGGGAGCTGTTTTTT	CATSTGTPANTGELFF